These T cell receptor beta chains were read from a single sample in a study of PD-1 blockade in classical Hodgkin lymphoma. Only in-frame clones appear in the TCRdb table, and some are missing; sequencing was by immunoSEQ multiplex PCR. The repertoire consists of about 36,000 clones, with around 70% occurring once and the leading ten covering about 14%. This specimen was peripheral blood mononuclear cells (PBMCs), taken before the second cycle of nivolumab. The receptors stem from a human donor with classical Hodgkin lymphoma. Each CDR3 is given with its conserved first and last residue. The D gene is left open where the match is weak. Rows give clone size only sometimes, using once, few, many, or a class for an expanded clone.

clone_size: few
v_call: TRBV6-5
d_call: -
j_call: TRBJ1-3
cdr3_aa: CASSYSPGQGNTIYF
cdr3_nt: TGTGCCAGCAGTTACTCCCCAGGGCAGGGAAACACCATATATTTT

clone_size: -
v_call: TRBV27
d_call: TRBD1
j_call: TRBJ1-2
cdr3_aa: CASSLRDRGRYGYTF
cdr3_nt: TGTGCCAGCAGTTTAAGGGACAGGGGAAGGTATGGCTACACCTTC

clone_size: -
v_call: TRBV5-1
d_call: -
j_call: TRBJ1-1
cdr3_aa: CASSLGHTSGAEAFF
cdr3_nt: TGCGCCAGCAGCTTGGGGCATACATCAGGGGCTGAAGCTTTCTTT

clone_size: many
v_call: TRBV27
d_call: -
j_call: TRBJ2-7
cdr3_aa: CASSFGGPGYEQYF
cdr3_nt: TGTGCCAGCAGTTTTGGTGGACCTGGATACGAGCAGTACTTC

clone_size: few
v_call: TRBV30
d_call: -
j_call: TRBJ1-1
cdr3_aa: CAWGKGPGSVGAFF
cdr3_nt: TGTGCCTGGGGGAAGGGTCCCGGCTCGGTGGGAGCTTTCTTT

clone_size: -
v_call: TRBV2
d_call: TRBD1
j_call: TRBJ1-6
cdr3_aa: CASSPDRGFNSPLHF
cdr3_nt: TGTGCCAGCAGTCCCGACAGGGGTTTTAATTCACCCCTCCACTTT

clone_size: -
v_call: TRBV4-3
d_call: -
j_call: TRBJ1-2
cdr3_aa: CASSQDPEGAYGYTF
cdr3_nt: TGCGCCAGCAGCCAAGACCCCGAAGGGGCCTATGGCTACACCTTC

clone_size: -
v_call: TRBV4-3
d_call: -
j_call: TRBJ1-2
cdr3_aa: CASSQVLGSRGVGYTF
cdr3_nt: TGCGCCAGCAGCCAAGTTCTGGGAAGTAGAGGAGTTGGCTACACCTTC

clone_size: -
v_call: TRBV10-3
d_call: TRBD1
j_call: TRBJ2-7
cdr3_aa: CAISGTGSEQYF
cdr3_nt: TGTGCCATCAGTGGGACAGGTTCCGAGCAGTACTTC

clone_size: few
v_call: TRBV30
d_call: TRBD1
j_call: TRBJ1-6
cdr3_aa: CAWSVQGSYNSPLHF
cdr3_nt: TGTGCCTGGAGTGTACAGGGGTCCTATAATTCACCCCTCCACTTT

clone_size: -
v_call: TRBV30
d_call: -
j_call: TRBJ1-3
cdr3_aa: CAWSEQPYSGNTIYF
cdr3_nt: TGTGCCTGGAGTGAACAGCCCTACTCTGGAAACACCATATATTTT

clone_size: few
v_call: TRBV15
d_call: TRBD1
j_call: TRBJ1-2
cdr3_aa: CATRETGDYGYTF
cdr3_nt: TGTGCCACCAGAGAAACAGGGGACTATGGCTACACCTTC

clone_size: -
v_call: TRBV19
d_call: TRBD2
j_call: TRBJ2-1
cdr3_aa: CATAAGGDNEQFF
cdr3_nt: TGTGCCACCGCAGCGGGAGGGGACAATGAGCAGTTCTTC

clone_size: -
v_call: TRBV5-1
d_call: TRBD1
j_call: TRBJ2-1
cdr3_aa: CASSNPGQGNEQFF
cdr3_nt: TGCGCCAGCAGCAATCCGGGACAGGGGAATGAGCAGTTCTTC

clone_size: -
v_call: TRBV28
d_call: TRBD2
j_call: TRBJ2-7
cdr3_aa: CASKTSGAVYEQYF
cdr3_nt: TGTGCCAGCAAGACTAGCGGGGCGGTTTACGAGCAGTACTTC

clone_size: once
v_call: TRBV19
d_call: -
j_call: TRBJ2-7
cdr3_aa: CASSIRVIGYEQYF
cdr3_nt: TGTGCCAGTAGTATACGAGTAATCGGTTACGAGCAGTACTTC

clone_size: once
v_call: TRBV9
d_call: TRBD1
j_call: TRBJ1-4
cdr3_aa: CASSAYPPGDRGGEKLFF
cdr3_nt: TGTGCCAGCAGCGCTTACCCCCCGGGGGACAGGGGAGGTGAAAAACTGTTTTTT

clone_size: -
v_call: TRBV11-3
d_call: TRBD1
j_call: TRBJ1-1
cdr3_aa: CASSSQGDTEAFF
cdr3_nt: TGTGCCAGCAGCTCCCAGGGGGACACTGAAGCTTTCTTT

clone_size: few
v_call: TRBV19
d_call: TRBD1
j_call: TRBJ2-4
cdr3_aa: CASSIAGTGAHIAKNIQYF
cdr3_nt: TGTGCCAGTAGTATAGCCGGGACAGGGGCCCACATAGCCAAAAACATTCAGTACTTC

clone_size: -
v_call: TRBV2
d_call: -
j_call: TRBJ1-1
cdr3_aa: CASSQMAGNTEAFF
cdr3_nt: TGTGCCAGCAGCCAGATGGCTGGGAACACTGAAGCTTTCTTT

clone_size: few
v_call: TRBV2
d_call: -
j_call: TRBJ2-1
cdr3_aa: CASSGLSWEQFF
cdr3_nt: TGTGCCAGCAGCGGCCTATCCTGGGAGCAGTTCTTC

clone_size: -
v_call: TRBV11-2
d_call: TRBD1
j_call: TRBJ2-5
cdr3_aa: CASSPGQGQETQYF
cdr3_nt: TGTGCCAGCAGCCCTGGACAGGGACAAGAGACCCAGTACTTC

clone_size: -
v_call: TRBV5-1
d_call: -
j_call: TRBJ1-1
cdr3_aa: CASSLGQPLNTEAFF
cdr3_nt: TGCGCCAGCAGCTTGGGTCAGCCCCTTAACACTGAAGCTTTCTTT

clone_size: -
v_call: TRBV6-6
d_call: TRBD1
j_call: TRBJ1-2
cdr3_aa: CASSYLDRVNYGYTF
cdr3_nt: TGTGCCAGCAGTTACCTGGACAGGGTGAACTATGGCTACACCTTC

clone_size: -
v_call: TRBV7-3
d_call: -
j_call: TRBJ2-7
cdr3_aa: CASSPNHGYEQYF
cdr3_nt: TGTGCCAGCAGCCCCAATCACGGATACGAGCAGTACTTC

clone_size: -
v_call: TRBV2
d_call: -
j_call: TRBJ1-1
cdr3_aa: CASSDPTVREAFF
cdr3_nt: TGTGCCAGCAGTGACCCGACAGTTAGGGAAGCTTTCTTT

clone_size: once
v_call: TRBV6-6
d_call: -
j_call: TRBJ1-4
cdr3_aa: CASSYEFFGEKLFF
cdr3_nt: TGTGCCAGCAGTTACGAATTCTTCGGTGAAAAACTGTTTTTT

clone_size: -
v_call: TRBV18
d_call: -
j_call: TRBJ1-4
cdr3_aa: CASSPPGVREKLFF
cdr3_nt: TGTGCCAGCTCACCACCAGGGGTGAGGGAAAAACTGTTTTTT

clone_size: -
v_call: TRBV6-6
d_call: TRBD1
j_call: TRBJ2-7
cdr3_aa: CASKKPGQGAHEQYF
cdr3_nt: TGTGCCAGTAAGAAACCGGGACAGGGGGCCCACGAGCAGTACTTC

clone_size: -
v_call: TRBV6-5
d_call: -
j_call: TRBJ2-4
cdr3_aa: CASTLGGASGNIQYF
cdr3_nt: TGTGCCAGCACTTTAGGTGGGGCATCAGGAAACATTCAGTACTTC

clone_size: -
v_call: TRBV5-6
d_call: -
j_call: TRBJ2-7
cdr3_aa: CASSYGTYEQYF
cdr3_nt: TGTGCCAGCAGCTATGGGACGTACGAGCAGTACTTC

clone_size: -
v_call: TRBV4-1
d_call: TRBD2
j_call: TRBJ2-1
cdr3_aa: CASSPRLELAGAEQFF
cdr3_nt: TGCGCCAGCAGCCCCCGGTTAGAACTAGCGGGAGCTGAGCAGTTCTTC

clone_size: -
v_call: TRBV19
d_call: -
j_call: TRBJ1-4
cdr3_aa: CANTQIQDEKLFF
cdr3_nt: TGTGCGAACACACAGATCCAGGATGAAAAACTGTTTTTT

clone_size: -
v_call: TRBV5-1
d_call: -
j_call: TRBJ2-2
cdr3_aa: CASSWGVGELFF
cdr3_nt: TGCGCCAGCAGCTGGGGTGTCGGGGAGCTGTTTTTT

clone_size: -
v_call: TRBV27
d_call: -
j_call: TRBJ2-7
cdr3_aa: CASSYPTLQYEQYF
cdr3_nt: TGTGCCAGCAGTTACCCGACATTACAGTACGAGCAGTACTTC

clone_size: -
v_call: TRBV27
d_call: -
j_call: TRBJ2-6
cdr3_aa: CATRPTGANVLTF
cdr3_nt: TGTGCCACCCGTCCAACTGGGGCCAACGTCCTGACTTTC

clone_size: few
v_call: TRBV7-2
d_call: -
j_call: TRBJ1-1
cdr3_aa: CASSLRQENTEAFF
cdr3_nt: TGTGCCAGCAGCTTACGACAGGAGAACACTGAAGCTTTCTTT

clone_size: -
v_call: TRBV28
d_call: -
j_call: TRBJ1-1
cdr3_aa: CASRRSGPLNTEAFF
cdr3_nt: TGTGCCAGCAGGAGATCGGGACCTTTGAACACTGAAGCTTTCTTT

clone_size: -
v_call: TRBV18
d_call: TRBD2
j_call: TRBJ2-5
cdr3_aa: CASSRGLGAIQETQYF
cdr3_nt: TGTGCCAGCTCCCGGGGACTAGGCGCAATCCAAGAGACCCAGTACTTC

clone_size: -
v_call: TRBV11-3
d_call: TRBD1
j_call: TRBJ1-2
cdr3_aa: CASSWTQGASYGYTF
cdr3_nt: TGTGCCAGCAGCTGGACCCAGGGGGCCAGCTATGGCTACACCTTC

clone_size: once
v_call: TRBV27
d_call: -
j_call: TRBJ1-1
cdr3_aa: CASSLNRYTEAFF
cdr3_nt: TGTGCCAGCAGTTTAAATAGGTACACTGAAGCTTTCTTT

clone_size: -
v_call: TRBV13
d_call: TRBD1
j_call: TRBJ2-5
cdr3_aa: CASSIGTGAVGETQYF
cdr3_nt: TGTGCCAGCAGCATCGGGACAGGGGCCGTTGGGGAGACCCAGTACTTC

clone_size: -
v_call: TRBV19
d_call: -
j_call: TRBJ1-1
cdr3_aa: CASRAGVVDTEAFF
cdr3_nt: TGTGCCAGTAGGGCAGGGGTGGTGGACACTGAAGCTTTCTTT

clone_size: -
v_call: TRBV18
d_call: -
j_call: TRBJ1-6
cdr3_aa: CASSPLQVLNSPLHF
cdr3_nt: TGTGCCAGCTCACCATTACAGGTGCTTAATTCACCCCTCCACTTT

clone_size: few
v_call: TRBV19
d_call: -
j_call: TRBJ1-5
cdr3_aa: CASSKGSGSQPQHF
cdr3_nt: TGTGCCAGTAGTAAAGGGTCCGGGAGTCAGCCCCAGCATTTT

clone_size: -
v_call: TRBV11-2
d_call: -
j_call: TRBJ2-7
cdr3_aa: CASSLARGTVSSYEQYF
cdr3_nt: TGTGCCAGCAGCTTAGCCAGGGGAACGGTAAGCTCCTACGAGCAGTACTTC

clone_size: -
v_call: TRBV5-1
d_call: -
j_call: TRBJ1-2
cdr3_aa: CASSLGSVGYTF
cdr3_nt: TGCGCCAGCAGCTTGGGATCTGTCGGCTACACCTTC

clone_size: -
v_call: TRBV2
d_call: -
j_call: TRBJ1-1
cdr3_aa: CASSDDGNTEAFF
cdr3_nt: TGTGCCAGCAGTGACGACGGAAACACTGAAGCTTTCTTT

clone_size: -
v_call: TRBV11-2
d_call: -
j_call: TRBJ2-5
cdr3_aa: CASSLGNPSETQYF
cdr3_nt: TGTGCCAGCAGCTTAGGAAACCCATCAGAGACCCAGTACTTC

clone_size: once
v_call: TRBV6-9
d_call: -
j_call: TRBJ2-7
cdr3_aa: CATRETGLYEQYF
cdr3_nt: TGTGCCACTCGAGAGACTGGACTCTACGAGCAGTACTTC

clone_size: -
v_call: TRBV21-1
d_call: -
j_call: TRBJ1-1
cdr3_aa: CASSKRGEGEWVNTEAFF
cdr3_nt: TGTGCCAGCAGCAAACGGGGCGAGGGGGAGTGGGTAAACACTGAAGCTTTCTTT

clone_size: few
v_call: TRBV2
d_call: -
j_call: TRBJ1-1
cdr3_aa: CASSVSGATEAFF
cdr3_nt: TGTGCCAGCAGTGTATCAGGGGCCACTGAAGCTTTCTTT

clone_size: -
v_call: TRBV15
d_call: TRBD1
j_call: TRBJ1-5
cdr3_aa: CATSRDIGDRNNQPQHF
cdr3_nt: TGTGCCACCAGCAGAGATATTGGGGACAGGAACAATCAGCCCCAGCATTTT